This T cell receptor (beta chain) was retrieved from a study of vaccination and CD4 T cells after COVID-19. Germline V gene lookup returns CDR1 SGDLS and CDR2 YYNGEE. The trim removed 0 bases at V and 1 base at J, leaving 11 bases unmatched. The CDR3 spans 18 residues. The Oncomine TCR Beta short-read assay was what sequenced the DNA obtained from cultured CD4+ T cells. TCRdb reanalysed the PCR reads using MiXCR and keeps one entry per CDR3 protein. The table lists about 7,300 distinct CDR3 sequences, around half of them singletons. As to this clonotype: The antigen is undetermined.

Indicated treatment: roughly ten-day PBMC culture with coronavirus spike peptide pools or control peptides (ViraFEST assay). The sample comprised CD4+ T cells from blood, cultured in vitro. The clonotype originates from a human donor who had recovered from COVID-19. The rearrangement uses TRBV9 and TRBJ1-2, with TRBD1 identical over 8 bases. The CDR3 coding sequence is TGTGCCAGCAGCGTAGGGCCCTCCGGGACAGGCCTTAACTATGGCTACACCTTC. This gives the protein CASSVGPSGTGLNYGYTF.